The sequence of this T cell receptor (beta chain) was determined in a study of T cell repertoires in cytomegalovirus infection. As for the study in general: From public TCR beta signatures came an indication of both CMV infection and matching HLA type. Study-level findings and limits: Dominating the ex vivo response were TCR beta clonotypes that were CMV-specific and HLA-C-restricted. Public TCR beta family frequency separated CMV-and-HLA carriers, including in an independent cohort.

TCRdb reanalysed the reads using MiXCR and keeps one entry per CDR3 protein. The table has about 210,000 distinct CDR3 sequences, 6% to 8% seen once. Per the germline V gene, CDR1 is SGHTA and CDR2 is FQGNSA. Trimming left V 5 bases short and J 5 bases short, with 19 bases between. This CDR3 has 15 amino acids. Of note for this clonotype: Its antigen is not known.

Sequenced input: PBMCs. The sequence was obtained from a human donor in good health (CMV status not recorded). Some clones in this sample may be carry-over from other donors' samples. This chain joins TRBV7-2 and TRBJ2-7; no definite D call. The CDR3 reads CASSREARLSHEQYF. In DNA, the CDR3 is TGTGCCAGCAGCCGAGAGGCTAGATTATCCCACGAGCAGTACTTC.